This is a list of T cell receptor beta chains from one sample in a study of T cell responses to AZD1222 COVID-19 vaccine. The assay was immunoSEQ multiplex PCR, and TCRdb's table has in-frame clones only and misses some. The sample has around 110,000 clones, 85% to 95% seen once. The starting material was peripheral blood, obtained on day 0 of AZD1222 vaccination. These receptors were collected from an adult in good health. Each CDR3 is given with its conserved first and last residue. Each record gives: J gene, D gene, clone size, V gene, CDR3 protein, CDR3 DNA. The D gene is left open where the match is weak. Part of the rows lack a size; the others show once, few, many or a class for expanded clones.

TRBJ2-5 | TRBD1 | - | TRBV5-1 | CASTLSRAGGLETQYF | TGCGCCAGCACCCTCTCTCGGGCAGGGGGCTTAGAGACCCAGTACTTC
TRBJ2-1 | - | once | TRBV29-1 | CSVDLRTSYNEQFF | TGCAGCGTTGATTTGCGGACCTCCTACAATGAGCAGTTCTTC
TRBJ1-2 | - | - | TRBV5-1 | CASSLDTTNYGYTF | TGCGCCAGCAGCTTGGACACCACTAACTATGGCTACACCTTC
TRBJ1-2 | TRBD1 | - | TRBV27 | CASSQWDSYGYTF | TGTGCCAGCAGCCAGTGGGACAGCTATGGCTACACCTTC
TRBJ2-5 | - | medium-sized | TRBV30 | CAWSVLIPWETQYF | TGTGCCTGGAGTGTACTCATCCCCTGGGAGACCCAGTACTTC
TRBJ2-3 | - | - | TRBV4-2 | CASSQASLRSTDTQYF | TGTGCCAGCAGCCAAGCCTCTTTGCGGAGCACAGATACGCAGTATTTT
TRBJ2-3 | - | - | TRBV27 | CASSLSVSSSSTDTQYF | TGTGCCAGCAGTTTATCCGTCAGTAGTTCTAGCACAGATACGCAGTATTTT
TRBJ2-7 | - | - | TRBV3-1/TRBV3-2 | CASSQDLRAYEQYF | TGTGCCAGCAGCCAAGATCTGCGCGCCTACGAGCAGTACTTC
TRBJ2-7 | - | - | TRBV7-5 | CVRSRREPYEQYF | TGTGTCAGAAGCCGCCGGGAGCCCTACGAGCAGTACTTC
TRBJ2-1 | TRBD2 | - | TRBV2 | CASTWGMRTSGSVDEQFF | TGTGCCAGCACATGGGGGATGAGGACTAGCGGGAGTGTTGATGAGCAGTTCTTC
TRBJ1-2 | - | - | TRBV12-3/TRBV12-4 | CASSLTQESYTF | TGTGCCAGCAGTTTAACCCAGGAGAGCTACACCTTC
TRBJ2-7 | TRBD1 | - | TRBV10-1 | CASSESTGKAYEQYF | TGCGCCAGCAGTGAGTCGACAGGGAAGGCCTACGAGCAGTACTTC